This TCR beta chain emerged from a study of molecular identifiers for immune sequencing clone quantification. Deletions cut 6 bases from V and 5 bases from J, with 14 bases between. The CDR3 contains 14 residues. The table lists this clonotype with many counts. TCRdb reanalysed the PCR reads using MiXCR and keeps one entry per CDR3 protein. The sample records tens of thousands of distinct CDR3 sequences, about 18% being singletons. The chain combines TRBV12-3 or TRBV12-4 with TRBJ1-5; no reliable D call. Sequences were obtained from naive CD8+ T cells from blood, with Jurkat cell RNA spiked in. Subset meaning: FACS-sorted CD8+CD4-CCR7+CD45RA+ naive T cells. The source of this sequence is a human donor in good health. Some libraries in this study had Jurkat cell RNA spiked in. CDR3 coding DNA: TGTGCCAGCAGCATTCACTACGCCGATCAGCCCCAGCATTTT. Amino acids: CASSIHYADQPQHF.